Presented here are 25 T cell receptor beta chains from one specimen sequenced in a study of vaccination and CD4 T cells after COVID-19. Oncomine TCR Beta short-read sequencing was applied to DNA from cultured CD4+ T cells. TCRdb independently ran MiXCR on the PCR reads; one entry per CDR3 protein. Seen here are about 15,000 distinct CDR3 sequences, over 45% observed once, and the top ten hold 11% to 15%. Regarding treatment: roughly 11-day PBMC culture with coronavirus spike peptide pools or control peptides (ViraFEST assay). Their antigens are not known. The sample consisted of CD4+ T cells from blood, cultured in vitro. Receptors originate from a human donor who had recovered from COVID-19.

A few counts support this clonotype. V usage is TRBV19 and J usage is TRBJ2-2; D call uncertain. The V gene's germline CDR1 is LNHDA and CDR2 SQIVND (reference sequence). Trimming shortened V by 5 bases and J by 6 bases, and 16 bases separated the two germline ends. The CDR3 is 15 residues long. For the CDR3, the DNA is TGTGCCAGTAGTGACTCTGTGTTATCCGCCGGGGAGCTGTTTTTT. It codes for CASSDSVLSAGELFF.

The chain couples TRBV5-4 to TRBJ2-1, with 7 positions matching TRBD2. V trimming: 4 bases; J trimming: 5 bases; junction bases outside the gene matches: 9. Germline loops: CDR1 SGHNT, CDR2 YYREEE (reference sequence). The CDR3 contains 15 residues. In DNA, the CDR3 is TGTGCCAGCAGCCTTATTCAGCGGGATGACAATGAGCAGTTCTTC. It yields the protein CASSLIQRDDNEQFF.

The chain links TRBV7-2 to TRBJ2-3; possibly TRBD1 for D (5 bases). The CDR3 sequence is 17 residues long. Trimming removed 2 bases at V and 6 bases at J, with 21 bases between. Germline V gene lookup returns CDR1 SGHTA and CDR2 FQGNSA. The CDR3 loop reads CASSLKRQGWAADTQYF. The CDR3 bases are TGTGCCAGCAGCTTAAAGCGCCAGGGATGGGCAGCGGATACGCAGTATTTT. Drawing the rest from reference TRBV7-2 and TRBJ2-3, the complete variable domain is GAGVSQSPSNKVTEKGKDVELRCDPISGHTALYWYRQSLGQGLEFLIYFQGNSAPDKSGLPSDRFSAERTGGSVSTLTIQRTQQEDSAVYLCASSLKRQGWAADTQYFGPGTRLTVL.

The chain links TRBV20-1 to TRBJ2-2, with 8 bases matching TRBD2. The ends lost 4 bases at V and 6 bases at J; junction bases unmatched: 10. This CDR3 comprises 15 residues. The germline gives CDR1 DFQATT, CDR2 SNEGSKA (reference sequence). The DNA of the CDR3 is TGCAGTGCTAAAAGTGGTAGCGGGAAGGCCGGGGAGCTGTTTTTT. As protein: CSAKSGSGKAGELFF.

The chain couples TRBV24-1 to TRBJ2-1; 12 bases agree with TRBD2. Germline assignment: CDR1 KGHDR and CDR2 SFDVKD. Trimming at V came to 0 bases and at J to 10 bases, leaving 12 bases not matched to a gene. CDR3 length: 18 amino acids. Here the CDR3 reads CATSDLDRASGRGGEQFF. CDR3 DNA: TGTGCCACCAGTGATTTGGACCGAGCTAGCGGGAGGGGAGGGGAGCAGTTCTTC.

V usage is TRBV2 and J usage is TRBJ1-1; D is unresolved. Trimming removed 7 bases from V and 4 bases from J, with 13 bases in between. CDR1 and CDR2 from the germline V gene are SNHLY and FYNNEI. This CDR3 contains 13 residues. The CDR3 bases are TGTGCCAGCACCCCTAGGTTGGGCACTGAAGCTTTCTTT. Translation gives CASTPRLGTEAFF.

This clonotype was seen a few times. The chain links TRBV4-3 to TRBJ2-2; D uncertain. Germline CDR1 reads LGHNA; CDR2 reads YSLEER. The CDR3 extends over 16 amino acids. Trimming took off 0 bases at V and 3 bases at J, with 11 bases between the two ends. For the CDR3, the DNA is TGCGCCAGCAGCCAAGATGGTCAGCTAGACACCGGGGAGCTGTTTTTT. Its translation is CASSQDGQLDTGELFF.

The V and J genes are TRBV28 and TRBJ1-2; D gene ambiguous. In germline, CDR1 is MDHEN, CDR2 SYDVKM. This CDR3 spans 13 amino acids. Trimming took off 1 base at V and 3 bases at J, with 6 bases between the two ends. The CDR3 reads CASSLSGHYGYTF. Written as DNA, the CDR3 is TGTGCCAGCAGTTTATCCGGCCACTATGGCTACACCTTC.

By share, this clonotype ranks as large. The V gene is TRBV27, the J gene TRBJ2-1; a possible D gene is TRBD2 (5 bases). There are 14 residues in the CDR3. V was cut by 3 bases and J by 7 bases, with 13 bases left in between. CDR1 MNHEY and CDR2 SMNVEV come from the germline V gene (reference sequence). The CDR3 sequence is CASSFQASGNEQFF. For the CDR3, the DNA is TGTGCCAGCAGTTTTCAGGCCTCGGGGAATGAGCAGTTCTTC.

This clonotype has more than one count but fewer than ten. The chain recombines TRBV20-1 with TRBJ2-3; 10 bases line up with TRBD1. Germline V gene lookup returns CDR1 DFQATT and CDR2 SNEGSKA (reference sequence). V trimming: 3 bases; J trimming: 8 bases; junction bases outside the gene matches: 8. The CDR3 consists of 14 residues. CDR3 in DNA: TGCAGTGCTAGGAACCCCGGGACAGGGGCTACGCAGTATTTT. Translating gives CSARNPGTGATQYF.

J is TRBJ1-5 and V is TRBV6-2 or TRBV6-3, with TRBD1 as a possible D gene (6 bases). The V end was cut by 9 bases, the J end by 9 bases, with 24 bases between. Germline values: CDR1 MNHEY, CDR2 SVGEGT. This CDR3 is 15 amino acids long. CDR3 sequence reads: CARSRPDSTSRPQHF. The CDR3 DNA is TGTGCCAGAAGCCGTCCGGACAGCACCTCGCGGCCCCAGCATTTT.

In this sample, this clonotype turned up a few times. J is TRBJ1-1 and V is TRBV4-3; unclear D gene. The CDR3 loop spans 16 amino acids. With 1 base removed from V and 2 bases from J, the gap between germline ends came to 14 bases. Germline V CDR1 and CDR2: LGHNA, YSLEER. This CDR3 is CASSQASWPGNTEAFF. In DNA, the CDR3 is TGCGCCAGCAGCCAAGCATCGTGGCCGGGAAACACTGAAGCTTTCTTT.

The chain combines TRBV7-2 with TRBJ2-1; possible D gene TRBD1, 5 bases. V dropped 5 bases and J dropped 4 bases, with 15 bases sitting between them. This CDR3 spans 15 amino acids. From germline, CDR1 is SGHTA and CDR2 FQGNSA. The CDR3: CASSPVGVGYNEQFF. In nucleotides, the CDR3 is TGTGCCAGCAGCCCCGTAGGGGTGGGGTACAATGAGCAGTTCTTC.

J is TRBJ1-4 and V is TRBV20-1; D is possibly TRBD1 (6 bases). The germline V and J ends were trimmed by 3 bases and 5 bases, with 10 bases remaining between them. Looked up from germline, CDR1 is DFQATT and CDR2 is SNEGSKA (reference sequence). The CDR3 totals 13 residues. CDR3 DNA: TGCAGTGCTAGCGGACAGAAGAATGAAAAACTGTTTTTT. Translation gives CSASGQKNEKLFF.

The chain links TRBV19 to TRBJ2-5; D is possibly TRBD1 (7 bases). This CDR3 has 15 amino acids. CDR1 is LNHDA, CDR2 SQIVND, per germline (reference sequence). The ends were cut back, 6 bases at V and 1 base at J, with 15 bases in the middle. CDR3 coding DNA: TGTGCCAGTAGGCCCTCAGGGGGGACCCAAGAGACCCAGTACTTC. Its protein product is CASRPSGGTQETQYF.

The chain couples TRBV19 to TRBJ1-2, with D unresolved. CDR3 size: 15 residues. Trimming removed 3 bases at V and 3 bases at J, with 14 bases between. The germline CDR1 and CDR2 sequences are LNHDA and SQIVND (reference sequence). CDR3 residues: CASSMEDQTDYGYTF. CDR3 DNA: TGTGCCAGTAGTATGGAGGACCAGACGGACTATGGCTACACCTTC.

The rearrangement uses TRBV20-1 and TRBJ2-3, with 7 bases matching TRBD1. J lost 3 bases, V lost 4 bases, and 10 bases had no gene match. The germline CDR1 and CDR2 sequences are DFQATT and SNEGSKA (reference sequence). The CDR3 runs 15 residues. The CDR3 reads CSANLQGRWTDTQYF. The CDR3 nucleotides read TGCAGTGCTAACCTACAGGGGCGGTGGACAGATACGCAGTATTTT.

The chain joins TRBV7-8 to TRBJ1-6, with 10 bases identical to TRBD1. Germline assignment: CDR1 SGHVS and CDR2 FQNEAQ. The CDR3 loop spans 16 amino acids. The V and J ends lost 5 bases and 4 bases, in that order; junction bases with no gene match: 5. The CDR3 DNA is TGTGCCAGCAGCAATGGACAGGGGGTGTATAATTCACCCCTCCACTTT. Amino acids: CASSNGQGVYNSPLHF.

CDR3: CASSSARYSNYGYTF. The CDR3, as DNA: TGTGCCAGCAGCTCAGCCAGGTACTCTAACTATGGCTACACCTTC. V usage is TRBV5-4 and J usage is TRBJ1-2; D gene ambiguous. CDR1 is SGHNT and CDR2 is YYREEE in the germline V gene (reference sequence). The V and J ends lost 3 bases and 0 bases respectively, with 12 bases between them. The CDR3 is 15 residues long.

This clonotype came up a few times. The genes are TRBV7-9 and TRBJ1-4; a weak D match, TRBD1 (6 bases). There are 16 residues in the CDR3. V was trimmed by 6 bases and J by 4 bases, leaving 18 bases between them. The germline V gene has CDR1 SEHNR and CDR2 FQNEAQ (reference sequence). CDR3 coding DNA: TGTGCCAGCAGTCTCCTACTAGACAGGAGTAATGAAAAACTGTTTTTT. This encodes CASSLLLDRSNEKLFF.

Only a few counts were recorded for this clonotype. The chain carries TRBV7-9 and TRBJ1-2; D is unclear. CDR3 length: 15 residues. Between the trimmed V and J ends, which lost 1 base and 8 bases, there was a span of 17 bases. Germline assignment: CDR1 SEHNR and CDR2 FQNEAQ (reference sequence). The CDR3 sequence: CASSLGGSQMGGYTF. The DNA for the CDR3 is TGTGCCAGCAGCTTAGGGGGTTCACAAATGGGAGGCTACACCTTC.

In DNA form, the CDR3 reads TGTGCCAGCAGTTCCCCCCACAGGGGAGGCAATCAGCCCCAGCATTTT. Amino acids: CASSSPHRGGNQPQHF. V gene TRBV6-2 or TRBV6-3 combines with J gene TRBJ1-5; TRBD1 aligns across 7 bases. This CDR3 contains 16 residues. J was trimmed by 2 bases and V by 4 bases; bases with no gene match: 8. From germline, CDR1 is MNHEY and CDR2 SVGEGT.

V gene TRBV6-2 or TRBV6-3 combines with J gene TRBJ2-3, with D unclear. The CDR3 length is 15 residues. V was pared by 5 bases and J by 2 bases, with 14 bases between. Germline-derived CDR1 and CDR2 are MNHEY and SVGEGT. The CDR3 here is CASSLRITSTDTQYF. As DNA, the CDR3 is TGTGCCAGCAGTCTCCGGATAACATCCACAGATACGCAGTATTTT.

V is TRBV28 and J is TRBJ1-2, with D possibly matching TRBD1 (6 bases). Germline V gives CDR1 MDHEN, CDR2 SYDVKM. Trimming cost V 10 bases and J 4 bases, with 19 bases left between them. The CDR3 spans 14 residues. Here the CDR3 reads CAILAGGETYGYTF. In DNA form, the CDR3 reads TGTGCCATTTTGGCGGGGGGCGAGACCTATGGCTACACCTTC.

The chain carries TRBV6-2 or TRBV6-3 and TRBJ2-7; D gene uncertain. CDR1 MNHEY and CDR2 SVGEGT come from the germline V gene. With 6 bases removed from V and 1 base from J, the gap between germline ends came to 10 bases. The CDR3 has 13 amino acids. In nucleotides, the CDR3 is TGTGCCAGCAGCGAAGTCCCTTCCTACGAGCAGTACTTC. It translates to CASSEVPSYEQYF.